This entry lists 19 T cell receptor beta chains sequenced from one sample in a study of cytomegalovirus exposure and HLA in healthy donors. The PCR was carried out with 60 Vbeta primers and 13 Jbeta primers. The repertoire was sequenced with immunoSEQ multiplex PCR; TCRdb's copy has only in-frame clones and lacks some. The sample contains under 200,000 clones, more than 65% of which appear only once. The specimen sequenced was PBMCs. The receptors stem from a woman in her fifties or sixties in good health and CMV-seronegative.

J is TRBJ2-7 and V is TRBV13; TRBD2 might be the D (5 bases). V was cut by 0 bases and J by 2 bases, with 14 bases left in between. There are 16 residues in the CDR3. Germline-derived CDR1 and CDR2 are PRHDT and FYEKMQ (reference sequence). The CDR3 loop reads CASSLGLRLSPYEQYF. The DNA of the CDR3 is TGTGCCAGCAGCTTAGGCCTCCGACTATCCCCCTACGAGCAGTACTTC.

The chain uses TRBV7-3 and TRBJ2-3, with a possible D match to TRBD1 (6 bases). CDR1 is SGHTA, CDR2 FQGTGA, per germline. CDR3 length: 14 residues. Trimming stripped 5 bases from V and 0 bases from J, with 9 bases between. CDR3 sequence reads: CASSGGPSTDTQYF. CDR3 coding DNA: TGTGCCAGCAGCGGGGGCCCGAGCACAGATACGCAGTATTTT.

The chain carries TRBV15 and TRBJ2-1, with TRBD2 matching 7 bases. Germline V gene data show CDR1 as LNHNV and CDR2 as YYDKDF (reference sequence). This CDR3 has 17 amino acids. After removal of 6 bases from V and 9 bases from J, the junction contained 20 bases not matched to a gene. The CDR3 nucleotides are TGTGCCACCAGTCAAGGGCTCGGGACTACCTCCCGAGGTGAGCAGTTCTTC. Its translation: CATSQGLGTTSRGEQFF.

This sequence joins TRBV20-1 and TRBJ2-1; D is unresolved. The CDR3 is 10 residues long. V was clipped by 6 bases and J by 3 bases, with 3 bases between them. Germline V gene sequence: CDR1 DFQATT, CDR2 SNEGSKA (reference sequence). DNA for the CDR3: TGCAGTGCCGGCTACAATGAGCAGTTCTTC. Translated: CSAGYNEQFF.

This CDR3 is CASAGTDLGAFF. In DNA form, the CDR3 reads TGCGCCAGCGCCGGGACAGACTTGGGAGCTTTCTTT. The V gene is TRBV10-2, the J gene TRBJ1-1, with 7 bases matching TRBD1. V lost 8 bases and J lost 10; bases outside the gene matches: 10. Germline V CDR1 and CDR2: WSHSY, SAAADI. The CDR3 has 12 amino acids.

V usage is TRBV5-4 and J usage is TRBJ1-1, with 8 bases fitting TRBD1. Germline values: CDR1 SGHNT, CDR2 YYREEE (reference sequence). V shed 0 bases, J shed 8 bases, and the junction held 9 bases outside the gene matches. The CDR3 totals 15 residues. The DNA for the CDR3 is TGTGCCAGCAGCTTGGAGAGGACAGGGATCGGAGAAGCTTTCTTT. Translated, it gives CASSLERTGIGEAFF. The whole variable domain, filled in from reference TRBV5-4 and TRBJ1-1, reads ETGVTQSPTHLIKTRGQQVTLRCSSQSGHNTVSWYQQALGQGPQFIFQYYREEENGRGNFPPRFSGLQFPNYSSELNVNALELDDSALYLCASSLERTGIGEAFFGQGTRLTVV.

This clone occurred once. The chain couples TRBV19 to TRBJ1-5, with D tentatively TRBD1 (5 bases). Germline values: CDR1 LNHDA, CDR2 SQIVND (reference sequence). The CDR3 length is 15 residues. V lost 1 base, J lost 5 bases, and 12 bases lay in between. The CDR3 DNA sequence: TGTGCCAGTAGTATAGTGGGGGGTTTGGATCAGCCCCAGCATTTT. Protein sequence: CASSIVGGLDQPQHF.

The chain carries TRBV7-8 and TRBJ1-1; the match to TRBD1 covers 12 bases. The germline gives CDR1 SGHVS, CDR2 FQNEAQ. This CDR3 region has 14 residues. The V segment lost 5 bases and the J segment 5 bases; nucleotides outside the gene matches: 3. CDR3 region: CASSRDRGQTEAFF. CDR3 DNA sequence: TGTGCCAGCAGCAGGGACAGGGGGCAAACTGAAGCTTTCTTT.

The chain recombines TRBV7-9 with TRBJ1-5; 7 bases match TRBD1. The CDR3 spans 14 residues. The V gene's germline CDR1 is SEHNR and CDR2 FQNEAQ (reference sequence). The junction had 4 bases not matched to a gene; V was cut back by 2 bases and J by 6 bases. DNA of the CDR3: TGTGCCAGCAGCTTAAAGGGGGCCGGTCAGCCCCAGCATTTT. Translated: CASSLKGAGQPQHF.

This chain joins TRBV5-1 and TRBJ1-3, with 10 bases fitting TRBD1. The germline V gene encodes CDR1 SGHRS and CDR2 YFSETQ. V was clipped by 6 bases and J by 0 bases; unmatched bases: 9. This CDR3 spans 17 amino acids. The CDR3 region has the DNA TGCGCCAGCACCACCGACAGGGGGCTCCCCTCTGGAAACACCATATATTTT. Translated: CASTTDRGLPSGNTIYF.

As DNA, the CDR3 is TGCGCCAGCAAGCAGGGAAGGAACACTGAAGCTTTCTTT. Protein sequence: CASKQGRNTEAFF. V and J are TRBV4-3 and TRBJ1-1, with D possibly TRBD1 on 5 matching bases. Per germline, CDR1 LGHNA and CDR2 YSLEER. This CDR3 has 13 residues. Trimming cost V 7 bases and J 1 base, with 10 bases left between them.

The J gene is TRBJ1-1, the V gene TRBV30; D may be TRBD1 (6 bases). CDR1 is GTSNPN, CDR2 SVGIG, per germline (reference sequence). The CDR3 covers 12 residues. The V end lost 5 bases, the J end lost 1 base, and 8 bases lay between the germline ends. CDR3 residues: CAWGGQNTEAFF. DNA of the CDR3: TGTGCCTGGGGGGGACAGAACACTGAAGCTTTCTTT.

In the case of this clone: Mismatch with germline at one junction end may stem from a read error. V gene TRBV9 combines with J gene TRBJ1-3, with a possible D match to TRBD1 (5 bases). The CDR3 covers 17 residues. Germline CDR1 and CDR2: SGDLS and YYNGEE. The CDR3 region is CASSTQPQGFSGNTIYF. The DNA for the CDR3 is TGTGCTAGCAGCACCCAACCCCAGGGTTTCTCTGGAAACACCATATATTTT.

The rearrangement links TRBV7-9 to TRBJ2-7; D is undetermined. V lost 7 bases and J lost 0, with 7 bases in between. The CDR3 is 12 residues long. Germline V gene data show CDR1 as SEHNR and CDR2 as FQNEAQ (reference sequence). DNA of the CDR3: TGTGCCAGCACTGGCAGCTCCTACGAGCAGTACTTC. Amino acid sequence: CASTGSSYEQYF. The variable domain in full, with the rest retrieved from reference TRBV7-9 and TRBJ2-7, is DTGVSQNPRHKITKRGQNVTFRCDPISEHNRLYWYRQTLGQGPEFLTYFQNEAQLEKSRLLSDRFSAERPKGSFSTLEIQRTEQGDSAMYLCASTGSSYEQYFGPGTRLTVT.

This chain joins TRBV6-5 and TRBJ2-5; D is ambiguous. This CDR3 has 14 amino acids. Looked up from germline, CDR1 is MNHEY and CDR2 is SVGAGI. Trimming removed 1 base from V and 2 bases from J, with 8 bases in between. Here the CDR3 DNA reads TGTGCCAGCAGTTACTTGTGGAGTCAAGAGACCCAGTACTTC. Its protein is CASSYLWSQETQYF.

V is TRBV19 and J is TRBJ2-5; 14 bases fit TRBD2. The J call may be in error: the DNA end matches TRBJ2-7 better. From germline, CDR1 is LNHDA and CDR2 SQIVND (reference sequence). The CDR3 length is 15 residues. In nucleotides, the CDR3 is TGTGCCAGCGCCTGGGGACTAGCGGGGGTGTACGAGCAGTACTTC. Translated: CASAWGLAGVYEQYF.

This clone was seen a few times. The chain links TRBV2 to TRBJ1-3; no firm D call. Trimming took off 5 bases at V and 0 bases at J, with 5 bases between the two ends. The CDR3 totals 13 residues. Germline CDR1 is SNHLY and CDR2 is FYNNEI. The CDR3 nucleotides are TGTGCCAGCAGTTCCCTCTCTGGAAACACCATATATTTT. Translating gives CASSSLSGNTIYF.

The chain joins TRBV18 to TRBJ2-7; D might be TRBD2 (5 bases). CDR3 length: 14 amino acids. The V end lost 2 bases, the J end lost 3 bases, and 11 bases lay between the germline ends. Germline assignment: CDR1 KGHSH and CDR2 LQKENI. The CDR3 region has the DNA TGTGCCAGCTCACCATTAGCGAGAGACTACGAGCAGTACTTC. Protein product: CASSPLARDYEQYF.

This clone was seen more than once but under ten times. The V gene is TRBV1, the J gene TRBJ2-7; the listed D gene, TRBD2, was not tested against the DNA. TRBV1 is a documented pseudogene. The CDR3 extends over 12 amino acids. The CDR3 DNA reads TGCACCAGCAGCCAAAGAACGCGGGAGCAGTACTTC. Translating gives CTSSQRTREQYF.